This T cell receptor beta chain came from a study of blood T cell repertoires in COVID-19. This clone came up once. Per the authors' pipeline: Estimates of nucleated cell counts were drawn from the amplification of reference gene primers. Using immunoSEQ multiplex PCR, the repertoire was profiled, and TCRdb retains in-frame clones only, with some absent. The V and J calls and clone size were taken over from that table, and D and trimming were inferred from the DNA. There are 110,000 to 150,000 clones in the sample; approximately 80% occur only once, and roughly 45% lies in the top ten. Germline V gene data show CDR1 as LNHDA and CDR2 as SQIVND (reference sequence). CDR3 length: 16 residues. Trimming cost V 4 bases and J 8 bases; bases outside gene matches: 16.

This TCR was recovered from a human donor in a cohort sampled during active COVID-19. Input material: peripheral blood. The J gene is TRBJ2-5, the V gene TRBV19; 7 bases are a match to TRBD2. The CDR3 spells CASSTRRSGGRDTQYF. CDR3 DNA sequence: TGTGCCAGTAGTACCCGACGATCGGGGGGTCGAGATACCCAGTACTTC.